This T cell receptor (beta chain) was profiled in a study of vaccination and CD4 T cells after COVID-19. With regard to this clonotype: Antigen unknown.

Researchers used the Oncomine TCR Beta short-read assay to sequence DNA from cultured CD4+ T cells. Genomic DNA was isolated from cultured CD4+ T cells. TCRdb used MiXCR to reprocess the PCR reads, holding one entry per CDR3 protein. The table records fewer than 10,000 distinct CDR3 sequences, about 35% of them present only once. Documented treatment: roughly 10-day PBMC culture with coronavirus spike peptide pools or control peptides (ViraFEST assay). Harvesting of the unexposed donor's CD4+ T cells predated the COVID-19 pandemic (2011-2018). ViraFEST stimulated the growth of antigen-specific T cells using peptide pools and subsequently profiled their TCRs by sequencing. Whole-study results and caveats: Spike mono-reactivity held for 304 of 307 vaccine-specific clones in convalescent patients. The median proportion of reactive clones detected only post-vaccination in convalescent patients was approximately 87%.

The CDR3 sequence is 14 residues long. V lost 2 bases and J lost 2, with 7 bases in between. This TCR came from a human donor in good health. Specimen: CD4+ T cells from blood, cultured in vitro. The chain carries TRBV12-3 or TRBV12-4 and TRBJ1-5; D is unresolved. CDR3 sequence: CASSLFGGNQPQHF. The CDR3 nucleotides read TGTGCCAGCAGTTTATTCGGGGGCAATCAGCCCCAGCATTTT.